This is a list of T cell receptor beta chains from one sample in a study of cytomegalovirus exposure and HLA in healthy donors. Method: immunoSEQ multiplex PCR; TCRdb's copy keeps in-frame clones and lacks some. The sample holds 95,000 to 150,000 clones, 65% to 90% seen once. The sequenced sample was PBMCs. These receptors all come from a man aged 25-45 years in good health and CMV-seronegative. CDR3s include the opening cysteine and the closing phenylalanine or tryptophan.

J gene,V gene,CDR3 length,CDR3 protein
TRBJ2-5,TRBV28,14,CASSLSPGSETQYF
TRBJ1-2,TRBV7-9,15,CASSPSQGLAYGYTF
TRBJ2-5,TRBV2,16,CASSGLAGGLGETQYF
TRBJ2-4,TRBV2,11,CVVAGKNIQYF
TRBJ2-2,TRBV5-1,15,CASDRTGMNTGELFF
TRBJ2-3,TRBV7-6,16,CASSLSQGLAGDTQYF
TRBJ1-1,TRBV27,17,CASSFLHPDRENTEAFF
TRBJ2-3,TRBV7-9,18,CASSFWGSSGGSTDTQYF
TRBJ1-1,TRBV28,15,CASSLGTFGNTEAFF
TRBJ2-7,TRBV9,14,CASSARQGEGEQYF
TRBJ2-3,TRBV28,14,CASSRDSRTDTQYF
TRBJ2-2,TRBV5-1,17,CASSLSVGTGGTGELFF
TRBJ2-3,TRBV6-1,14,CASSSRGYTDTQYF
TRBJ2-4,TRBV11-2,15,CASSLDPGRGNIQYF
TRBJ1-1,TRBV11-3,15,CASSLGFDRGGEAFF
TRBJ2-1,TRBV7-2,15,CASSPTGTGYNEQFF
TRBJ1-5,TRBV7-9,13,CASSSGQYQPQHF
TRBJ2-1,TRBV10-2,18,CASSVPLKTGDPNNEQFF
TRBJ1-3,TRBV6-5,15,CASSWDRGRGNTIYF
TRBJ2-7,TRBV11-2,16,CASSRTGTGGAYEQYF
TRBJ2-5,TRBV6-1,12,CASSEGWQTQYF
TRBJ1-6,TRBV27,14,CASSWAIRGSPLHF
TRBJ1-4,TRBV19,14,CASSIMGEDEKLFF
TRBJ1-6,TRBV5-4,15,CASSHQGLGHSPLHF
TRBJ1-2,TRBV18,14,CASSPGGDGYGYTF
TRBJ1-2,TRBV7-9,13,CASSLPGFYGYTF
TRBJ1-6,TRBV6-1,13,CASRGAGDSPLHF
TRBJ1-2,TRBV27,13,CASSFQQVGGYTF
TRBJ2-7,TRBV6-5,14,CASRLTGEGDEQYF
TRBJ2-7,TRBV10-1,15,CASSARSEVFMEQYF
TRBJ2-5,TRBV2,14,CASKVLTSVETQYF
TRBJ1-1,TRBV28,14,CASSIRTRTGEAFF
TRBJ2-7,TRBV14,14,CASSRTGTAYEQYF
TRBJ1-6,TRBV10-2,15,CASRKDSAHGSPLHF
TRBJ1-3,TRBV28,15,CASRSQDRAGNTIYF
TRBJ1-3,TRBV5-1,15,CASSLSGGGGNTIYF
TRBJ1-2,TRBV29-1,14,CSVGTGGGVGGYTF
TRBJ2-1,TRBV6-1,14,CASIFSGGDNEQFF
TRBJ1-1,TRBV5-4,14,CASSHQGARTEAFF
TRBJ1-1,TRBV19,14,CASSIPRGHTEAFF
TRBJ2-3,TRBV7-6,15,CASSLSGALTDTQYF
TRBJ1-2,TRBV29-1,12,CSVDRAGPGYTF
TRBJ2-3,TRBV7-2,15,CASSLGGLEADTQYF
TRBJ2-5,TRBV10-2,15,CASSEGVRGQETQYF
TRBJ2-3,TRBV6-4,15,CASSDTGGSTDTQYF
TRBJ1-3,TRBV9,17,CASSVRQGQMPGNTIYF
TRBJ2-2,TRBV29-1,14,CSFVSGPGGGELFF
TRBJ1-1,TRBV6-1,14,CASNRLLTGTEAFF
TRBJ2-7,TRBV7-9,16,CASSDLSGTFPYEQYF
TRBJ1-1,TRBV28,13,CASSSSSPGGAFF
TRBJ1-4,TRBV11-2,17,CASSLHPRGATNEKLFF
TRBJ2-7,TRBV19,13,CASSIGGQIEQYF
TRBJ1-3,TRBV7-9,17,CASSLGGGGSTGNTIYF
TRBJ2-5,TRBV10-2,15,CASTWDSGAGETQYF
TRBJ2-7,TRBV11-2,17,CASSLEVQGVLGNEQYF
TRBJ1-1,TRBV27,14,CASRYTGGGTEAFF